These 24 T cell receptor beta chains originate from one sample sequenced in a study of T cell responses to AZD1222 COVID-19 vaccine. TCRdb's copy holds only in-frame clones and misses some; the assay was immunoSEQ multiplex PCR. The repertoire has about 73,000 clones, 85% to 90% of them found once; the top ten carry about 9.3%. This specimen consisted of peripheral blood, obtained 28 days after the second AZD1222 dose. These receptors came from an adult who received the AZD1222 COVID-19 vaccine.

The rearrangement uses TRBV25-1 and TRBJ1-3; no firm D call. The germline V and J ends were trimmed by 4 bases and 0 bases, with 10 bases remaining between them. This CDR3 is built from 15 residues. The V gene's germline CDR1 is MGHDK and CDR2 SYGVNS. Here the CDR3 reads CASSATGSSGNTIYF. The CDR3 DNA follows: TGTGCCAGCAGTGCAACCGGGAGCTCTGGAAACACCATATATTTT.

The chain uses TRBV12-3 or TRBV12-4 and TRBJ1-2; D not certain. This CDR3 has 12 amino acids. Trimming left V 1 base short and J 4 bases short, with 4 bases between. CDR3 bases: TGTGCCAGCAGTTTAGTCGGCTATGGCTACACCTTC. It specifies CASSLVGYGYTF.

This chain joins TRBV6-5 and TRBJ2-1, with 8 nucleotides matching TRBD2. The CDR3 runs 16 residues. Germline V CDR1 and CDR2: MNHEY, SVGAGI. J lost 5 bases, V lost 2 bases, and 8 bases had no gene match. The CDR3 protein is CASSYTSGGNNNEQFF. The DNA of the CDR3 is TGTGCCAGCAGTTACACATCGGGAGGGAATAACAATGAGCAGTTCTTC.

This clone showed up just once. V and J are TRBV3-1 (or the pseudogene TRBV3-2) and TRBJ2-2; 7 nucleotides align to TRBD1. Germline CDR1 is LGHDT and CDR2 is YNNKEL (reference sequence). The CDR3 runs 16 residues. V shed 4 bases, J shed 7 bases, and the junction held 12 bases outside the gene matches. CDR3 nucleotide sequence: TGTGCCAGCAGCCTGCAGACAGGGTTAGGGTTCGGGGAGCTGTTTTTT. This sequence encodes CASSLQTGLGFGELFF.

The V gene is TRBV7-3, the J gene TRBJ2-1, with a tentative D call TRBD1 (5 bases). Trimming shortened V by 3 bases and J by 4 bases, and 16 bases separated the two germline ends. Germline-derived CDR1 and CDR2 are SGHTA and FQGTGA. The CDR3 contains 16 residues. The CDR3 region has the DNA TGTGCCAGCAGCTTGACGACCTGGGGCATATACAATGAGCAGTTCTTC. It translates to CASSLTTWGIYNEQFF.

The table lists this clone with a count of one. CDR3 DNA sequence: TGTGCCTGGAGTCGTGGGGACGCAGATACGCAGTATTTT. Protein sequence: CAWSRGDADTQYF. The rearrangement links TRBV30 to TRBJ2-3; D tentatively fits TRBD1 or TRBD2 (5 bases each). The germline gives CDR1 GTSNPN, CDR2 SVGIG (reference sequence). The V end lost 2 bases, the J end lost 4 bases, and 10 bases lay between the germline ends. This CDR3 is 13 amino acids long.

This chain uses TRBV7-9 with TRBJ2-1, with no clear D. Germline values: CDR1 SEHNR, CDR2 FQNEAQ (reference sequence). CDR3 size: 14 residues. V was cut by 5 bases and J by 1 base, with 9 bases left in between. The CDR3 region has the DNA TGTGCCAGCAGCCCAAAGTCATCCTACAATGAGCAGTTCTTC. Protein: CASSPKSSYNEQFF.

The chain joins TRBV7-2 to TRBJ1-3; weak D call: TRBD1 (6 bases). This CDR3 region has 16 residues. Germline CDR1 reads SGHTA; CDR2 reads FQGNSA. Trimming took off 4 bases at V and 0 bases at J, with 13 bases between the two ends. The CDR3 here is CASSSWTAASGNTIYF. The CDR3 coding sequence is TGTGCCAGCAGCTCCTGGACAGCGGCCTCTGGAAACACCATATATTTT.

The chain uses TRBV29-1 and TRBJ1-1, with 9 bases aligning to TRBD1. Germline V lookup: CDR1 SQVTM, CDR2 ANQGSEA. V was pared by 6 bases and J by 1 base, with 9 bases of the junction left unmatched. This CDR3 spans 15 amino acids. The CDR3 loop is CSVLPSTGGNTEAFF. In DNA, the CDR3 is TGCAGCGTCCTCCCCTCGACAGGGGGGAACACTGAAGCTTTCTTT.

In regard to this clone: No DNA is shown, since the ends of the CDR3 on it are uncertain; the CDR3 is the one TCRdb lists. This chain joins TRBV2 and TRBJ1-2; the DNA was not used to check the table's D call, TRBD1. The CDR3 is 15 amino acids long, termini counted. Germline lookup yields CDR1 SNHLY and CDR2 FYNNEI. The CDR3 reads CASILDRGVLYGYTF.

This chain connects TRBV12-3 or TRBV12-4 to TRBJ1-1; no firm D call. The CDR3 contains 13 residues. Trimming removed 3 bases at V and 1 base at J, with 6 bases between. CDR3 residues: CASSFGGNTEAFF. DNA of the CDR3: TGTGCCAGCAGTTTCGGCGGGAACACTGAAGCTTTCTTT.

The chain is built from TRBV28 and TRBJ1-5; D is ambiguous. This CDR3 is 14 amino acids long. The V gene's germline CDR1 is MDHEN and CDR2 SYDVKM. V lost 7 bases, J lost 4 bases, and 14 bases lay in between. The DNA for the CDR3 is TGTGCCAGCAACCTAGGGCCAGCGAATCAGCCCCAGCATTTT. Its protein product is CASNLGPANQPQHF.

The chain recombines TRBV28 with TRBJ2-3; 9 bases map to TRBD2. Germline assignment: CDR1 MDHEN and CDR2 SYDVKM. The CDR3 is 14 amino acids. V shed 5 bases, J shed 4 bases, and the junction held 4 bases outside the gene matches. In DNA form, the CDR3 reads TGTGCCAGCAGTCGCGGGGGGGCCGCAGATACGCAGTATTTT. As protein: CASSRGGAADTQYF. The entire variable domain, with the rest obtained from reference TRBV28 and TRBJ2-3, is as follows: DVKVTQSSRYLVKRTGEKVFLECVQDMDHENMFWYRQDPGLGLRLIYFSYDVKMKEKGDIPEGYSVSREKKERFSLILESASTNQTSMYLCASSRGGAADTQYFGPGTRLTVL.

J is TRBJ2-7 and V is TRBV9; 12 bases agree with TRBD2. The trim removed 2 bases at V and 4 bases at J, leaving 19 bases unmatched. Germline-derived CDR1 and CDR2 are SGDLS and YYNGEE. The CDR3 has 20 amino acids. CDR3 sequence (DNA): TGTGCCAGCAGCGTTGGCCCCGGGACTAGCGGGTTCGGGCAACAGTACGAGCAGTACTTC. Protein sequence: CASSVGPGTSGFGQQYEQYF.

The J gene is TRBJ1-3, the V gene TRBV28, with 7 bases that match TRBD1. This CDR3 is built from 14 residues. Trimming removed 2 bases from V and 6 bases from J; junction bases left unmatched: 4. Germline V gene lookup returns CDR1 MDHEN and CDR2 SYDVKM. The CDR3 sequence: CASSLVQGVNTIYF. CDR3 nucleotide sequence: TGTGCCAGCAGTTTAGTCCAGGGGGTAAACACCATATATTTT.

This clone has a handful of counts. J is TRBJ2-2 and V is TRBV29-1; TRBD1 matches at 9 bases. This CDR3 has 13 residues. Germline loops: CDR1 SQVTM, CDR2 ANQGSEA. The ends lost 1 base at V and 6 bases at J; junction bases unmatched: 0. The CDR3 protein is CSVEGQGAGELFF. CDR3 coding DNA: TGCAGCGTTGAAGGACAGGGGGCCGGGGAGCTGTTTTTT.

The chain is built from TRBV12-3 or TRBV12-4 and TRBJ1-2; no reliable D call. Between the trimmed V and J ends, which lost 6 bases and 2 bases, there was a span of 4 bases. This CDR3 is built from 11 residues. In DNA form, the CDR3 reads TGTGCCAGCAGCCAAAACTATGGCTACACCTTC. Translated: CASSQNYGYTF.

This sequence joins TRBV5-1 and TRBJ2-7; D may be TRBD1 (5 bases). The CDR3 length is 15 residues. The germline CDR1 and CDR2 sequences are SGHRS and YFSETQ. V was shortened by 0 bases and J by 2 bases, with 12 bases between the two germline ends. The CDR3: CASSLGQGFTYEQYF. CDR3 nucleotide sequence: TGCGCCAGCAGCTTGGGGCAGGGTTTTACCTACGAGCAGTACTTC.

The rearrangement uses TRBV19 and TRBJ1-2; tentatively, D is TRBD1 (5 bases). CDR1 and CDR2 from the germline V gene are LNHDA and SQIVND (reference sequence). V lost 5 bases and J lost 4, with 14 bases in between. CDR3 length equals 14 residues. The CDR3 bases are TGTGCCAGTAGTCCCCAGACAGCGTTCTATGGCTACACCTTC. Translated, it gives CASSPQTAFYGYTF.

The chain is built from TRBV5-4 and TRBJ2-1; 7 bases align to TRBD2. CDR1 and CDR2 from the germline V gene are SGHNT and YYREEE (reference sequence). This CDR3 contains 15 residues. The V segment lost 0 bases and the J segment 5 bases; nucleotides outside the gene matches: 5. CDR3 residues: CASSLELANDNEQFF. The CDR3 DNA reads TGTGCCAGCAGCTTGGAACTAGCGAATGACAATGAGCAGTTCTTC. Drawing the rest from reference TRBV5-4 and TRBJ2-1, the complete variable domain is ETGVTQSPTHLIKTRGQQVTLRCSSQSGHNTVSWYQQALGQGPQFIFQYYREEENGRGNFPPRFSGLQFPNYSSELNVNALELDDSALYLCASSLELANDNEQFFGPGTRLTVL.

This chain's CDR3 is CASSTGTGREQYV. CDR3 nucleotide sequence: TGTGCCAGTAGTACCGGGACAGGGAGGGAGCAGTACGTC. The V and J genes are TRBV19 and TRBJ2-7; 9 nucleotides agree with TRBD1. Germline CDR1 LNHDA, CDR2 SQIVND (reference sequence). The junction had 5 bases not matched to a gene; V was cut back by 4 bases and J by 7 bases. The CDR3 runs 13 residues.

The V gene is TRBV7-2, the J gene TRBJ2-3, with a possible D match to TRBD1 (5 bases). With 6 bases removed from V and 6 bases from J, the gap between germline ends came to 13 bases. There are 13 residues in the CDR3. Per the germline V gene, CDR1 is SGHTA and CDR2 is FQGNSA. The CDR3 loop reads CASSLMGLDTQYF. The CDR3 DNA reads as TGTGCCAGCAGTTTAATGGGGCTGGATACGCAGTATTTT.

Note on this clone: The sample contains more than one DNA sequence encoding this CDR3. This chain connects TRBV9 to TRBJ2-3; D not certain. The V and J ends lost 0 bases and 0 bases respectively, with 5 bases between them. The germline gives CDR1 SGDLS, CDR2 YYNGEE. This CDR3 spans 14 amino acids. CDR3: CASSVDSSTDTQYF. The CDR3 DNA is TGTGCCAGCAGCGTAGACTCAAGCACAGATACGCAGTATTTT.

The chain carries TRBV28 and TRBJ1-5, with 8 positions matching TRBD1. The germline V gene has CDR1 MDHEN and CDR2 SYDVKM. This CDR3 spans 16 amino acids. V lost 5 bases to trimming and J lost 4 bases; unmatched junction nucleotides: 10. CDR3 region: CASSPPGTGDNQPQHF. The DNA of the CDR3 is TGTGCCAGCAGTCCACCGGGGACAGGTGATAATCAGCCCCAGCATTTT.